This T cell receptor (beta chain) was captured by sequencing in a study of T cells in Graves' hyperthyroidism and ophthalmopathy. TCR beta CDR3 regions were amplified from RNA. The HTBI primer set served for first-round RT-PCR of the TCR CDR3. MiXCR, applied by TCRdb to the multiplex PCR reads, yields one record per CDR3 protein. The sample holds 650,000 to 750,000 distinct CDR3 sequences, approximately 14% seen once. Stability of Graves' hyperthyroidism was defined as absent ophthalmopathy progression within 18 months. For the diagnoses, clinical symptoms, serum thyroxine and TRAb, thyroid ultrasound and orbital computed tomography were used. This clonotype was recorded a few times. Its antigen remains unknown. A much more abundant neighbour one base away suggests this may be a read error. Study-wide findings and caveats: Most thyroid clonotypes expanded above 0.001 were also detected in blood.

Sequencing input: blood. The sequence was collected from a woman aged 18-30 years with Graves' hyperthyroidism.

The CDR3 coding sequence is TGTGCCAGCGGAGGGACTAGCGGGAGGTACGAGCAGTACTTC. Protein: CASGGTSGRYEQYF. J is TRBJ2-7 and V is TRBV2, with TRBD2 identical over 15 bases. The V and J ends lost 8 bases and 4 bases, in that order; junction bases with no gene match: 3. From germline, CDR1 is SNHLY and CDR2 FYNNEI. The length of the CDR3 is 14 residues.